This T cell receptor (beta chain) emerged from a study of blood T cell repertoires in COVID-19. Study-wide context: Some COVID-19 samples were acute and others convalescent; all came from the United States, Italy and Spain. T cells, B-cell-depleted T cells, or PBMCs provided the cDNA or gDNA that served as material.

V lost 5 bases to trimming and J lost 2 bases; unmatched junction nucleotides: 7. The CDR3 consists of 14 residues. CDR1 and CDR2 from the germline V gene are SGHDT and YYEEEE. In the study's own analysis: Reference gene primer amplification gave estimated nucleated cell counts. Profiling relied on immunoSEQ multiplex PCR, and the TCRdb table lists in-frame clones only, not all of them. V and J calls and clone size come straight from that table; D and trimming were deduced from the DNA. This table holds more than 200,000 clones, around 86% found once. J is TRBJ2-7 and V is TRBV5-6, with 7 nucleotides matching TRBD1. Material: peripheral blood. The receptor comes from a man aged 45 to 65 with acute or convalescent COVID-19. The DNA for the CDR3 is TGTGCCAGCAGTCAAGACAGGGCCACCTACGAGCAGTACTTC. Protein sequence: CASSQDRATYEQYF.